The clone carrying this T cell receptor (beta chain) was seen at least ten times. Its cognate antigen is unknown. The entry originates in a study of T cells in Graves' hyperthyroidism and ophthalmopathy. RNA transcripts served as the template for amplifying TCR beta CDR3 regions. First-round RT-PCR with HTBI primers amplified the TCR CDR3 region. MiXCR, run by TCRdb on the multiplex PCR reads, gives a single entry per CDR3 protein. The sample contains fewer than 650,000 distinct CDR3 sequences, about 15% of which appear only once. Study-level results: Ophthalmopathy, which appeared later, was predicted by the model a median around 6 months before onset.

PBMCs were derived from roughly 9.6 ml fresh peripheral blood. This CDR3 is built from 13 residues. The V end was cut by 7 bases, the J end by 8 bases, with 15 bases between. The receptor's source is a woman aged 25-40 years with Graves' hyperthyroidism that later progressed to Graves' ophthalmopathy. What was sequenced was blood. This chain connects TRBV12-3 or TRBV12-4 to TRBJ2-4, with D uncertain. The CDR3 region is CASTFRSADIQYF. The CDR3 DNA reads TGTGCCAGCACCTTTCGGAGTGCAGACATTCAGTACTTC.